This TCR beta chain was profiled in a study of shared clonotypes between healthy human individuals. It was at deep level that the assay was run. Once extracted for a subset, genomic DNA was divided evenly among several immunoSEQ plates. Methods used by the authors: For the immunoSEQ data, sequences were junction-only without quality scores, so filtering differed. Produced via immunoSEQ multiplex PCR; TCRdb's table is partial and in-frame only. The D gene and trimming were derived from the DNA, and the V and J assignments and clone size from that table. The table shows about 490,000 clones, with 79% occurring only once. The junction had 4 bases not matched to a gene; V was cut back by 4 bases and J by 1 base. The CDR3 is 14 residues long. Germline V gives CDR1 SGHTS, CDR2 YDEGEE. The table lists this clone with a count of one. Donors had no recently reported acute infections or vaccinations and were HIV-negative.

The chain uses TRBV5-8 and TRBJ2-7, with 8 positions matching TRBD1. This receptor was identified in a woman in her 40s in good health. Some clones in this sample may be carry-over from other donors' samples. The sample comprised PBMCs. The CDR3 loop is CASSVDRASYEQYF. DNA for the CDR3: TGTGCCAGCAGCGTGGACAGGGCATCCTACGAGCAGTACTTC.